This T cell receptor (beta chain) was sequenced in a study of shared clonotypes between healthy human individuals. Study in general: A couple of women and a few men aged 18 to 49 served as donors.

TCRdb's copy holds only in-frame clones and misses some; the assay was immunoSEQ multiplex PCR. Counted here are approximately 2,300,000 clones, roughly 92% occurring once; the ten biggest clones make up around 0.35%. Details on this clone: Its antigen is not identified.

Points from the study as a whole: Between four donors, naive CD4 clonotypes were shared at a level of around 5.2%.

Germline V CDR1 and CDR2: MNHEY, SMNVEV (reference sequence). J gave up 4 bases and V 5 bases, and 10 bases lay outside the gene matches. The CDR3 is 15 residues long. Sequences were obtained from naive CD4+ T cells from PBMCs. The subset here: CD45RA+ positively selected. This TCR was recovered from a young man in good health. Some clones in this sample may be carry-over from other donors' samples. This chain uses TRBV27 with TRBJ1-2; 7 bases fit TRBD1. CDR3 in amino acids: CASSLEMTGLYGYTF. CDR3 nucleotide sequence: TGTGCCAGCAGTCTCGAAATGACAGGGCTCTATGGCTACACCTTC.